The 6 T cell receptor beta chains reported below all come from one sample, sequenced in a study of post-analysis software for immune sequencing data. These TCRs are of unknown antigen specificity. TCR beta libraries were prepared from cDNA with unique molecular identifiers. TCRdb reprocessed the PCR reads with MiXCR, giving one entry per CDR3 protein. The sample lists more than 450,000 distinct CDR3 sequences; about a third were seen once. General study points: Patients used about 5 TRBV segments, including TRBV5-6, TRBV5-1 and TRBV20-1, more often than controls.

Input material: blood. The receptors here all came from a girl younger than 18 with multiple sclerosis.

This clonotype was detected a few times. This rearrangement joins TRBV11-2 to TRBJ1-2; D is ambiguous. Trimming took off 0 bases at V and 2 bases at J, with 16 bases between the two ends. This CDR3 region has 17 residues. Germline-derived CDR1 and CDR2 are SGHAT and FQNNGV. Here the CDR3 reads CASSLDGPAAPNYGYTF. The CDR3, as DNA: TGTGCCAGCAGCTTAGATGGCCCAGCCGCTCCCAACTATGGCTACACCTTC.

The chain recombines TRBV18 with TRBJ2-6; D is ambiguous. Germline V CDR1 and CDR2: KGHSH, LQKENI. V was shortened by 3 bases and J by 1 base, with 7 bases between the two germline ends. The CDR3 has 15 residues. The CDR3 DNA is TGTGCCAGCTCACCTCTCGGGTCTGGGGCCAACGTCCTGACTTTC. It translates to CASSPLGSGANVLTF.

This clonotype was seen a few times. This chain connects TRBV3-1 to TRBJ1-2; D gene ambiguous. CDR3 size: 15 residues. Deletions cut 0 bases from V and 7 bases from J, with 15 bases between. Germline values: CDR1 LGHDT, CDR2 YNNKEL (reference sequence). CDR3 loop: CASSQDDGEVGGYTF. CDR3 nucleotides: TGTGCCAGCAGCCAAGATGATGGGGAAGTAGGTGGCTACACCTTC.

The chain combines TRBV6-6 with TRBJ1-2; weak D call: TRBD1 (5 bases). Per germline, CDR1 MNHNY and CDR2 SVGAGI (reference sequence). CDR3 size: 15 residues. V dropped 0 bases and J dropped 3 bases, with 11 bases sitting between them. Here the CDR3 DNA reads TGTGCCAGCAGTTACTCGGGGACGGCCCACTATGGCTACACCTTC. It codes for CASSYSGTAHYGYTF.

CDR3 bases: TGCAGTGCTAACAGGCCAAGCTCCTACAATGAGCAGTTCTTC. It is translated as CSANRPSSYNEQFF. V is TRBV20-1 and J is TRBJ2-1; TRBD1 is a possible D gene (5 bases). V dropped 4 bases and J dropped 0 bases, with 10 bases sitting between them. Germline CDR1 and CDR2: DFQATT and SNEGSKA (reference sequence). This CDR3 contains 14 residues.

The V and J genes are TRBV5-1 and TRBJ1-6; no definite D call. V lost 0 bases, J lost 10 bases, and 14 bases lay in between. Germline V gene lookup returns CDR1 SGHRS and CDR2 YFSETQ. There are 15 residues in the CDR3. CDR3 nucleotides: TGCGCCAGCAGCTTGGCCGGTAAGGGCCGGTCACCCCTCCACTTT. Translated: CASSLAGKGRSPLHF.